The 8 T cell receptor beta chains below were found in one sample sequenced in a study of long-term antiretroviral therapy in people with HIV. Sequencing relied on immunoSEQ assay v3.0, run at survey level. TCRdb keeps only in-frame clones here, not all; method: immunoSEQ multiplex PCR. The sample has tens of thousands of clones, about 95% seen once. The source was unsorted PBMCs, collected 3.7 years after starting antiretroviral therapy. The receptors shown here come from a woman between 50 and 59 years old with HIV.

This chain links TRBV4-3 with TRBJ2-5; 7 bases fit TRBD1. This CDR3 region has 14 residues. Germline CDR1 LGHNA, CDR2 YSLEER. Germline trimming cut 0 bases from V and 7 bases from J; bases unmatched to any gene: 5. The CDR3 here is CASSQERGQGTQYF. In DNA form, the CDR3 reads TGCGCCAGCAGCCAAGAGAGGGGGCAGGGGACCCAGTACTTC.

V is TRBV7-9 and J is TRBJ1-4; no reliable D call. In germline, CDR1 is SEHNR, CDR2 FQNEAQ (reference sequence). Trimming took 5 bases from V and 3 from J, leaving 13 bases between them. The CDR3 covers 15 residues. This CDR3 reads CASSPWTESNEKLFF. The CDR3 bases are TGTGCCAGCAGCCCGTGGACGGAATCTAATGAAAAACTGTTTTTT.

The V call is TRBV9, the J call TRBJ2-7; 7 nucleotides line up with TRBD1. Germline CDR1 SGDLS, CDR2 YYNGEE. This CDR3 has 14 amino acids. Unmatched junction bases numbered 10, after V lost 3 bases and J lost 7 bases. Here the CDR3 reads CASSARDSRREQYF. The CDR3 nucleotides read TGTGCCAGCAGCGCCCGGGACAGCCGTCGGGAGCAGTACTTC.

CDR3 amino acids: CANRFGRGGGNHNEKLFF. The CDR3 bases are TGTGCCAACCGCTTCGGGCGCGGGGGCGGGAATCATAATGAAAAACTGTTTTTT. The chain uses TRBV5-8 and TRBJ1-4, with TRBD1 as a possible D gene (6 bases). V was trimmed by 9 bases and J by 4 bases, leaving 28 bases between them. The length of the CDR3 is 18 residues. Germline V lookup: CDR1 SGHTS, CDR2 YDEGEE.

The chain recombines TRBV27 with TRBJ1-2; no clear D gene. The germline V gene has CDR1 MNHEY and CDR2 SMNVEV (reference sequence). The CDR3 spans 15 residues. The V end lost 3 bases, the J end lost 1 base, and 12 bases lay between the germline ends. CDR3 amino acids: CASSLDGLSNYGYTF. CDR3 sequence (DNA): TGTGCCAGCAGTTTGGACGGGCTCAGTAACTATGGCTACACCTTC.

The chain uses TRBV6-6 and TRBJ1-6; D unresolved. Germline lookup yields CDR1 MNHNY and CDR2 SVGAGI (reference sequence). V lost 2 bases to trimming and J lost 7 bases, with 9 bases between them. This CDR3 has 14 amino acids. The CDR3 here is CASSYDRGNSPLHF. The CDR3 nucleotides read TGTGCCAGCAGTTACGACCGAGGGAATTCACCCCTCCACTTT.

The chain links TRBV6-5 to TRBJ1-1, with D possibly matching TRBD1 (5 bases). V lost 6 bases to trimming and J lost 5 bases, with 13 bases between them. This CDR3 contains 13 residues. CDR1 is MNHEY and CDR2 is SVGAGI in the germline V gene. The CDR3 DNA is TGTGCCAGCAGGACGTCAGGGCGAACTGAAGCTTTCTTT. Translating gives CASRTSGRTEAFF.

V is TRBV2 and J is TRBJ2-7; D possibly uses TRBD1 or TRBD2 (7 bases each). The CDR3 has 14 amino acids. V was cut by 8 bases and J by 5 bases, with 19 bases left in between. The germline V gene encodes CDR1 SNHLY and CDR2 FYNNEI. Here the CDR3 reads CASGEGRGRDEQYF. CDR3 DNA sequence: TGTGCCAGCGGAGAGGGCAGGGGGAGGGACGAGCAGTACTTC.